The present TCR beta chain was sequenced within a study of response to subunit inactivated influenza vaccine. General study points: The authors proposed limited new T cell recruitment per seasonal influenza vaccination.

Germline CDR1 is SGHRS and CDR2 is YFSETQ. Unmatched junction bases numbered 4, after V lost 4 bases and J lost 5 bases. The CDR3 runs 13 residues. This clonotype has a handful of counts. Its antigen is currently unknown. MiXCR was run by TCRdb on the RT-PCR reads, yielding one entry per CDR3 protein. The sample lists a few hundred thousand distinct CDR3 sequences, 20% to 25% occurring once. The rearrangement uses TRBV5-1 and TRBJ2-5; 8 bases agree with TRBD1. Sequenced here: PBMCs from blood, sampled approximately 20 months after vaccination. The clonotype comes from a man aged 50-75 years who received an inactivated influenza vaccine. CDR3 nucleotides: TGCGCCAGCAGCCAGGGGGCCGGGGAGACCCAGTACTTC. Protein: CASSQGAGETQYF.